This T cell receptor (beta chain) was documented in a study of T cell responses to AZD1222 COVID-19 vaccine. Findings and limits, study-wide: Most donors were white British and more were female, and clonal diversity was possibly underestimated.

Points on this clone: The antigen is unknown.

Sequencing used immunoSEQ multiplex PCR; TCRdb keeps in-frame clones, though not all of them. The data contain about 180,000 clones, roughly nine tenths of them seen just once; the ten biggest clones take up 1.5% to 2%. The CDR3 is made up of 12 amino acids. From germline, CDR1 is KGHSH and CDR2 LQKENI. Trimming took 3 bases from V and 5 from J, leaving 7 bases between them. This clonotype was obtained from an adult in good health. This chain connects TRBV18 to TRBJ1-1; D is undetermined. The input for sequencing was peripheral blood, taken on day 0 of AZD1222 vaccination. CDR3 sequence reads: CASSPIQTEAFF. In DNA form, the CDR3 reads TGTGCCAGCTCACCCATACAAACTGAAGCTTTCTTT.